This T cell receptor beta chain is drawn from a study of molecular identifiers for immune sequencing clone quantification. Study-wide findings and caveats: Clonotypes topping 20 RNA copies carried over 98% of effector molecules but under 1% of naive ones. For highly expanded clones, sizes could be underestimated when identical TCR molecules share a barcode.

Naive CD8 T cell sorting was performed on the CD8+CD4-CCR7+CD45RA+ phenotype. From the PCR reads, TCRdb called clonotypes with MiXCR, one entry per CDR3 protein. The sample holds more than 50,000 distinct CDR3 sequences, around 20% seen once. This clonotype was observed once. Its target is unknown. This likely comes from a read error, as the CDR3 has no conserved phenylalanine or tryptophan at its end. The CDR3 sequence is 13 residues long. Between the trimmed V and J ends, which lost 6 bases and 0 bases, there was a span of 9 bases. Germline CDR1 DFQATT, CDR2 SNEGSKA (reference sequence). This sequence was found in a human donor in good health. Some libraries in this study had Jurkat cell RNA spiked in. The chain has TRBV20-1 and TRBJ1-5; maybe TRBD1 (5 bases). The material sequenced was naive CD8+ T cells from blood, with Jurkat cell RNA spiked in. Indicated subset: FACS-sorted CD8+CD4-CCR7+CD45RA+ naive T cells. CDR3 DNA sequence: TGCAGTGCCACAGGCCGTAGCAATCAGCCCCAGCATGTT. Residues: CSATGRSNQPQHV.